The 11 T cell receptor beta chains listed next were all sequenced from one sample in a study of blood T cell repertoires in COVID-19. The table came from immunoSEQ multiplex PCR; TCRdb's copy has only in-frame clones and leaves some out. This table holds nearly 300,000 clones, about 81% found once. Sequenced material: peripheral blood. The receptors derive from a human donor with COVID-19, enrolled during active disease. The donor label of this sample is uncertain.

The chain links TRBV5-1 to TRBJ2-3; TRBD2 matches 8 bases. The CDR3 consists of 17 residues. The ends lost 0 bases at V and 4 bases at J; junction bases unmatched: 10. Germline CDR1 is SGHRS and CDR2 is YFSETQ. For the CDR3, the DNA is TGCGCCAGCAGCTTGGGTGTAGCGGGACGGGGTCCAGATACGCAGTATTTT. The encoded protein is CASSLGVAGRGPDTQYF. The variable domain in full, with the rest retrieved from reference TRBV5-1 and TRBJ2-3, is KAGVTQTPRYLIKTRGQQVTLSCSPISGHRSVSWYQQTPGQGLQFLFEYFSETQRNKGNFPGRFSGRQFSNSRSEMNVSTLELGDSALYLCASSLGVAGRGPDTQYFGPGTRLTVL.

The sample holds a few counts of this clone. The chain joins TRBV30 to TRBJ2-5; 8 bases are shared with TRBD1. Germline trimming cut 2 bases from V and 5 bases from J; bases unmatched to any gene: 4. The CDR3 spans 13 residues. The germline V gene encodes CDR1 GTSNPN and CDR2 SVGIG (reference sequence). The CDR3 region is CAWSQGARETQYF. In DNA, the CDR3 is TGTGCCTGGAGTCAGGGGGCGCGGGAGACCCAGTACTTC.

The rearrangement uses TRBV3-1 (or the pseudogene TRBV3-2) and TRBJ2-1; 8 bases are shared with TRBD1. Unmatched junction bases numbered 8, after V lost 1 base and J lost 3 bases. The germline V gene has CDR1 LGHDT and CDR2 YNNKEL (reference sequence). The length of the CDR3 is 17 residues. The CDR3 region has the DNA TGTGCCAGCAGCCAAGGTCGACAGGGGTTTCTCTACAATGAGCAGTTCTTC. Translation gives CASSQGRQGFLYNEQFF.

The chain recombines TRBV30 with TRBJ2-1; 9 bases map to TRBD1. Germline-derived CDR1 and CDR2 are GTSNPN and SVGIG (reference sequence). V lost 2 bases, J lost 4 bases, and 3 bases stayed unmatched. The CDR3 contains 14 residues. Here the CDR3 reads CAWSWGQGYNEQFF. CDR3 sequence (DNA): TGTGCCTGGAGTTGGGGACAGGGTTACAATGAGCAGTTCTTC. Looking up the rest from reference TRBV30 and TRBJ2-1 gives the full variable domain: SQTIHQWPATLVQPVGSPLSLECTVEGTSNPNLYWYRQAAGRGLQLLFYSVGIGQISSEVPQNLSASRPQDRQFILSSKKLLLSDSGFYLCAWSWGQGYNEQFFGPGTRLTVL.

This chain joins TRBV9 and TRBJ2-3; 7 bases are shared with TRBD2. CDR1 and CDR2 (germline): SGDLS, YYNGEE. The V segment lost 0 bases and the J segment 5 bases; nucleotides outside the gene matches: 18. The CDR3 is 19 residues long. CDR3 in amino acids: CASSVDYSLTGGGEDTQYF. Written as DNA, the CDR3 is TGTGCCAGCAGCGTAGATTATTCCCTCACGGGAGGAGGGGAAGATACGCAGTATTTT.

The chain links TRBV28 to TRBJ1-1; D gene uncertain. The CDR3 sequence is 13 residues long. V was pared by 7 bases and J by 6 bases, with 15 bases between. The germline gives CDR1 MDHEN, CDR2 SYDVKM. CDR3 sequence: CASNIPGRAEAFF. The CDR3 nucleotides are TGTGCCAGCAATATACCCGGGAGGGCTGAAGCTTTCTTT.

The chain employs TRBV6-5 and TRBJ2-1; no definite D call. Germline loops: CDR1 MNHEY, CDR2 SVGAGI. V lost 2 bases and J 7 bases, leaving 12 bases between the germline ends. The CDR3 is 14 amino acids. In DNA, the CDR3 is TGTGCCAGCAGTTACAAGCAGGAAAAGAATGAGCAGTTCTTC. Amino acid sequence: CASSYKQEKNEQFF.

The chain carries TRBV2 and TRBJ1-1; 9 bases line up with TRBD1. From germline, CDR1 is SNHLY and CDR2 FYNNEI. V trimming: 5 bases; J trimming: 4 bases; junction bases outside the gene matches: 5. The CDR3 totals 14 residues. In nucleotides, the CDR3 is TGTGCCAGCAGTTCCGACAGGGGGGCCACTGAAGCTTTCTTT. Translating gives CASSSDRGATEAFF. Supplemented by reference TRBV2 and TRBJ1-1, the full variable domain reads EPEVTQTPSHQVTQMGQEVILRCVPISNHLYFYWYRQILGQKVEFLVSFYNNEISEKSEIFDDQFSVERPDGSNFTLKIRSTKLEDSAMYFCASSSDRGATEAFFGQGTRLTVV.

Only one count was recorded for this clone. J is TRBJ1-1 and V is TRBV28; 8 positions match TRBD1. Germline CDR1 is MDHEN and CDR2 is SYDVKM. The CDR3 covers 14 residues. Unmatched junction bases numbered 5, after V lost 8 bases and J lost 0 bases. The CDR3 sequence is CASQGAGMNTEAFF. The CDR3 DNA reads TGTGCCAGCCAGGGGGCAGGAATGAACACTGAAGCTTTCTTT.

This clone was counted between two and nine times. The chain joins TRBV2 to TRBJ2-7, with TRBD1 as a possible D gene (5 bases). Germline V CDR1 and CDR2: SNHLY, FYNNEI. The CDR3 covers 14 residues. V dropped 3 bases and J dropped 1 base, with 10 bases sitting between them. The CDR3 region is CASSDRAGSYEQYF. CDR3 DNA sequence: TGTGCCAGCAGTGACAGGGCAGGATCCTACGAGCAGTACTTC.

The chain couples TRBV11-2 to TRBJ1-1, with 9 bases aligning to TRBD1. Per the germline V gene, CDR1 is SGHAT and CDR2 is FQNNGV. This CDR3 spans 15 amino acids. Losses at the gene ends were 5 bases for V and 3 bases for J; bases not matched to a gene: 7. Here the CDR3 reads CASSQGQGRDTEAFF. The CDR3 DNA follows: TGTGCCAGCAGCCAAGGACAGGGGAGAGACACTGAAGCTTTCTTT.